This T cell receptor beta chain derives from a study of T-cell reconstitution after alpha-beta-depleted transplantation in children. Findings of the study overall: T-cell numbers and diversity one year post-transplant derived largely from freshly generated T cells. Alpha-beta T cells present about two months after transplant were reported to originate from several hundred expanded graft clones.

The library targeted TCRbeta and was prepared with unique molecular identifiers. TCRdb analysed the PCR reads with MiXCR anew, one entry per CDR3 protein. Of 500,000 to 650,000 distinct CDR3 sequences listed, 10% to 15% are singletons. With regard to this clonotype: Its antigen remains unidentified.

Trimming removed 10 bases at V and 2 bases at J, with 14 bases between. The CDR3 runs 14 residues. Per the germline V gene, CDR1 is LGHDT and CDR2 is YNNKEL (reference sequence). Here the sequenced sample was PBMCs, mostly from graft donor cells, taken 360 days after TCRalphabeta/CD19-depleted stem cell transplant. The chain links TRBV3-1 to TRBJ2-2; the D is unclear. This clonotype was sampled from a male patient between 5 and 17 years old who had a stem cell transplant for acute myeloid leukemia, so the T cells may come from the graft donor. As DNA, the CDR3 is TGTGCCACCGCCGTGGTAGCAAACACCGGGGAGCTGTTTTTT. This translates into CATAVVANTGELFF.